The clone carrying this TCR beta chain was detected a few times. Primers for the PCR totalled 60 Vbeta and 13 Jbeta. The repertoire was sequenced with immunoSEQ multiplex PCR; TCRdb's copy has only in-frame clones and lacks some. The profile covers roughly 150,000 clones, with around a tenth appearing a single time and 1.5% to 2% taken by the ten largest. The data were obtained in a study of cytomegalovirus exposure and HLA in healthy donors. Germline CDR1 and CDR2: DFQATT and SNEGSKA (reference sequence). The CDR3 totals 10 residues. Trimming removed 5 bases from V and 2 bases from J, with 3 bases in between.

The sequence was collected from a male donor in good health and CMV-seronegative. The chain uses TRBV20-1 and TRBJ2-5; no clear D. The specimen sequenced was PBMCs. The CDR3 loop is CSALQETQYF. CDR3 sequence (DNA): TGCAGTGCTCTTCAAGAGACCCAGTACTTC.